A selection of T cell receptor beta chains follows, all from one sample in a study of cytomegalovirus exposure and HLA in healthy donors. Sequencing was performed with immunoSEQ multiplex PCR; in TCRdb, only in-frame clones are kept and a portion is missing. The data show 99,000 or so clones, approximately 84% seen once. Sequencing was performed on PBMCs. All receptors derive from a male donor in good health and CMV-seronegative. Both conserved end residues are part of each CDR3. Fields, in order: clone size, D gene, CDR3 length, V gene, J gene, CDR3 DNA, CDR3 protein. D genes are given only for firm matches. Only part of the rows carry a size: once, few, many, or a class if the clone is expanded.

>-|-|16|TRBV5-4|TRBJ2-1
TGTGCCAGCAGTCTCGGGTCGCGGACAAGCTACAATGAGCAGTTCTTC
CASSLGSRTSYNEQFF
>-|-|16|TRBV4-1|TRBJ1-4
TGCGCCAGCAGCCAAGGGCAGTTGACAACTAATGAAAAACTGTTTTTT
CASSQGQLTTNEKLFF
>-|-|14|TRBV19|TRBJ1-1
TGTGCCAGTAGTAGGAGGGACGGGAACACTGAAGCTTTCTTT
CASSRRDGNTEAFF
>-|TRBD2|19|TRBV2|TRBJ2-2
TGTGCCAGCAGGAGGGGACTAGCGGGAGTGGTCGACCTCGCCGGGGAGCTGTTTTTT
CASRRGLAGVVDLAGELFF
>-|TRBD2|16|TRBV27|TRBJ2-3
TGTGCCAGCAGTCCACCAATCCGGGAGGGCACAGATACGCAGTATTTT
CASSPPIREGTDTQYF
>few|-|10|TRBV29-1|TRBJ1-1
TGCAGCGCTGGTAGGGCAGGGGCTTTCTTT
CSAGRAGAFF
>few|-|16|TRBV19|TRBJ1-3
TGTGCCAGTAGTATAGGCCTTGGCGGCTCTGGAAACACCATATATTTT
CASSIGLGGSGNTIYF
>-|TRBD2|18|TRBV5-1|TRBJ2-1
TGCGCCAGCAGCTTGGCGGTAGCGGGGCCTCTAATTTACAATGAGCAGTTCTTC
CASSLAVAGPLIYNEQFF
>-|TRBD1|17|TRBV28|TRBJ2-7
TGTGCCAGCAGTTCCTCTAGGACAGGGTATCCATATTACGAGCAGTACTTC
CASSSSRTGYPYYEQYF
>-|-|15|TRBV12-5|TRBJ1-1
TGTGCTAGTGGTTTGGTACTGGGCATGAACACTGAAGCTTTCTTT
CASGLVLGMNTEAFF
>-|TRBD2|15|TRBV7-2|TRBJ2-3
TGTGCCAGCACCCTCGGCGGGAGTACGGCAGATACGCAGTATTTT
CASTLGGSTADTQYF
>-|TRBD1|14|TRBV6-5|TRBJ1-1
TGTGCCAGCAATTGGGGGACAGCCAACACTGAAGCTTTCTTT
CASNWGTANTEAFF
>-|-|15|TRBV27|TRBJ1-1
TGTGCCAGCATAAAATTGGGGGCGCAAGGCACTGAAGCTTTCTTT
CASIKLGAQGTEAFF
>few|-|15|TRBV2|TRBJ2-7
TGTGCCAGCAGTGAGAACAGGGAGGGTTTCTACGAGCAGTACTTC
CASSENREGFYEQYF
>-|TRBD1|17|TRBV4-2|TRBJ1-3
TGTGCCAGCAGCCTTCCCAGGGGGGCTACGACTGGAAACACCATATATTTT
CASSLPRGATTGNTIYF
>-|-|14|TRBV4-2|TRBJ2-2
TGTGCCAGCAGCCAAGATGGGAGTACCGGGGAGCTGTTTTTT
CASSQDGSTGELFF
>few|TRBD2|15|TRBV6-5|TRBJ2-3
TGTGCCAGCAGATCGGGACTAAGTCACACAGATACGCAGTATTTT
CASRSGLSHTDTQYF
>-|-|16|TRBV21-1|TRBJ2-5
TGTGCCAGCAGCATGGGGGGGGACAGGGGGGAAGAGACCCAGTACTTC
CASSMGGDRGEETQYF
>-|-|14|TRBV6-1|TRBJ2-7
TGTGCCAGCAGAGGGCCTACAGGGCTCGACGAGCAGTACTTC
CASRGPTGLDEQYF
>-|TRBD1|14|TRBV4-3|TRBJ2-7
TGCGCCAGCAGCCAGGACAGGAACTCCTACGAGCAGTACTTC
CASSQDRNSYEQYF
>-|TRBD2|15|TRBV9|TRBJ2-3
TGTGCCAGCAGCGTAACTGGGGGGGTGGGCGATACGCAGTATTTT
CASSVTGGVGDTQYF
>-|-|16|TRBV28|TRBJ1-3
TGTGCCAGCAGTTTTAGGAGGTTGAGCTCTGGAAACACCATATATTTT
CASSFRRLSSGNTIYF
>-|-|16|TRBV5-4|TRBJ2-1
TGTGCCAGCAGCTTGGGTGGCGGAGGACCCTTAAATGAGCAGTTCTTC
CASSLGGGGPLNEQFF
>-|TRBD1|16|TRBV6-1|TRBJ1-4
TGTGCCAGCAGTGATGGGACAGGGTCTCGTCCTGAAAAACTGTTTTTT
CASSDGTGSRPEKLFF
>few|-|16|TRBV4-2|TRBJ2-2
TGTGCCAGCAGCCAAGATCCCACAGGGAACACCGGGGAGCTGTTTTTT
CASSQDPTGNTGELFF
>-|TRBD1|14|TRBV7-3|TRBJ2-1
TGTGCCAGCAGCTTGGGGACAGGGCTCAATGAGCAGTTCTTC
CASSLGTGLNEQFF
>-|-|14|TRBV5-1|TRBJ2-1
TGCGCCAGCAGCTTGGACAGGGGAGGAGCTGAGCAGTTCTTC
CASSLDRGGAEQFF
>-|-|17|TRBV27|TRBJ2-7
TGTGCCAGCAGTTCGTCGGCGGCGGTAGCGGTCTCCTACGAGCAGTACTTC
CASSSSAAVAVSYEQYF
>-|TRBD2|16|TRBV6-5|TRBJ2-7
TGTGCCAGCAGTTACCAACCGGGACTAGCTTCCTACGAGCAGTACTTC
CASSYQPGLASYEQYF
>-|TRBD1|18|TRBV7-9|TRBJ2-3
TGTTCCAGCAGCAGGGGGACAGGGAGAACATTCAGCACAGATACGCAGTATTTT
CSSSRGTGRTFSTDTQYF
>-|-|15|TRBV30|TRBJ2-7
TGTGCCTGGAGTCCCCCACGTGGCAGAAACTACGAGCAGTACTTC
CAWSPPRGRNYEQYF
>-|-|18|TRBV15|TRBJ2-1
TGTGCCACCAGCAGAGATCTCTTGCGGTCCTTCCCCTACAATGAGCAGTTCTTC
CATSRDLLRSFPYNEQFF
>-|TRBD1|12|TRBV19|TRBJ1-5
TGTGCCAGTAGGGACAGGGATCAGCCCCAGCATTTT
CASRDRDQPQHF
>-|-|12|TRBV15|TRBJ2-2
TGTGCCACCAGCAGCCCCAGAGGGGAGCTGTTTTTT
CATSSPRGELFF
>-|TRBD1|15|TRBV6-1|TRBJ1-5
TGTGCCAGCGGTAATAGGGGGCTAGGCAATCAGCCCCAGCATTTT
CASGNRGLGNQPQHF
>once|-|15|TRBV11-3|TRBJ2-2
TGTGCCAGCAGCCGGCTGACGGGAGACACCGGGGAGCTGTTTTTT
CASSRLTGDTGELFF
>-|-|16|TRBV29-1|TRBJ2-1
TGCAGCGTTGAAAGGAGAGCGGATGGATCCTACAATGAGCAGTTCTTC
CSVERRADGSYNEQFF
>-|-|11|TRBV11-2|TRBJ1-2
TGTGCCAGTGGTCGGGGGTTTGGCTACACCTTC
CASGRGFGYTF
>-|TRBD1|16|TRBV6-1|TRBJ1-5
TGTGCCAGCAGTGAACAGGGGGCCCTTAGCAATCAGCCCCAGCATTTT
CASSEQGALSNQPQHF
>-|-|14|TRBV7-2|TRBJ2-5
TGTGCCAGCAGCTTCCTGGGCCCCGAAGAGACCCAGTACTTC
CASSFLGPEETQYF
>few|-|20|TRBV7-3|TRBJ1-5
TGTGCCAGCAGCTTACCCGCGAAAGGGATGCCCAGGGTTAGCAATCAGCCCCAGCATTTT
CASSLPAKGMPRVSNQPQHF
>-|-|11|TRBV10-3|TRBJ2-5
TGTGCCATCAGTATTACGGGGGAGCAGTACTTC
CAISITGEQYF
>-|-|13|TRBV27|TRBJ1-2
TGTGCCAGCAGTCTGGCGGGGCTTACTGGCTACACCTTC
CASSLAGLTGYTF
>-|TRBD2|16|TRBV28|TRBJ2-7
TGTGCCAGCAGTATACCAGGGACTAGCGGGAGTTACGAGCAGTACTTC
CASSIPGTSGSYEQYF
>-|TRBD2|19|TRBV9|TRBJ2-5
TGTGCCAGCAGCGTAGAGGCCGGGTGGACTAGCGGGAGTCGGGTGACCCAGTACTTC
CASSVEAGWTSGSRVTQYF
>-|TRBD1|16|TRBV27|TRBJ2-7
TGTGCCAGCAGTTTGGGACGACAGGGGCCCCGGTACGAGCAGTACTTC
CASSLGRQGPRYEQYF
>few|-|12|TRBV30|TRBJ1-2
TGTGCCTGGAGCAGGGGTAACTATGGCTACACCTTC
CAWSRGNYGYTF
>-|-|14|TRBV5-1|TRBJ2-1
TGCGCCAGCAGCGGAGCCGGGGGTTACAATGAGCAGTTCTTC
CASSGAGGYNEQFF
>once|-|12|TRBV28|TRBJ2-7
TGTGCCAGCAGTCAGGGGAACTACGAGCAGTACTTC
CASSQGNYEQYF
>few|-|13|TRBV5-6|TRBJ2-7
TGTGCCAGCAGCTTGGGGGGGGGCCTCGAGCAGTACTTC
CASSLGGGLEQYF
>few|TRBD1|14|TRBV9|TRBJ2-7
TGTGCCAGCAGCGTGACAGGGGGGGCCTACGAGCAGTACTTC
CASSVTGGAYEQYF
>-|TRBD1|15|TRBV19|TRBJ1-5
TGTGCCAGCACTACAGGGGTCGGTAGTAATCAGCCCCAGCATTTT
CASTTGVGSNQPQHF
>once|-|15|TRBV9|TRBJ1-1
TGTGCCAGCAGCGTGGGCACCACCTCCGGAACTGAAGCTTTCTTT
CASSVGTTSGTEAFF
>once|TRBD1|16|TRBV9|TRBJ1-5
TGTGCCAGCAGCTCTGGGACAGGGGGATCGGGTCAGCCCCAGCATTTT
CASSSGTGGSGQPQHF